What follows are 11 T cell receptor beta chains derived from one specimen sequenced in a study of human T cells and chemical hapten exposure (dated by TCRdb to 2020 to 2022). The library was made by RACE. Sequenced on a NextSeq 500. The public reads were reprocessed in TCRdb via fastp at Q25 and MiXCR, keeping in-frame beta chains. Duplicate CDR3 protein sequences are folded into a single record with the most common DNA and genes. The sample has fewer than 400,000 distinct CDR3 sequences on record, approximately 6.3% of them singletons. The top ten hold 8.4% of the sample. Interpreted using the paper, the time point label stands for: patch test 1, 2 weeks after DPC sensitization. The intended sense of this specimen's treatment or condition label: therapeutic diphenylcyclopropenone sensitization with weekly scalp DPC. The sequenced sample was whole blood, obtained in connection with sensitization to the hapten diphenylcyclopropenone (DPC). The receptors stem from a woman under 30 with alopecia areata. Some clones in this sample may be carry-over from other donors' samples.

This chain uses TRBV6-1 with TRBJ2-3; D may be TRBD1 (5 bases). V lost 5 bases and J lost 0, with 12 bases in between. This CDR3 is 15 amino acids long. Germline loops: CDR1 MNHNS, CDR2 SASEGT. CDR3 region: CASSLRQMSTDTQYF. CDR3 DNA sequence: TGTGCCAGCAGTCTCCGACAGATGAGCACAGATACGCAGTATTTT.

The chain combines TRBV20-1 with TRBJ2-2; no reliable D call. The CDR3 totals 13 residues. V was trimmed by 5 bases and J by 0 bases, leaving 7 bases between them. Germline loops: CDR1 DFQATT, CDR2 SNEGSKA (reference sequence). The CDR3 DNA reads TGCAGTGCTCTTCTAGCGAACACCGGGGAGCTGTTTTTT. Translated, it gives CSALLANTGELFF.

This clonotype was counted a few times. The V and J genes are TRBV6-5 and TRBJ2-3; the D gene is possibly TRBD1 (6 bases). Germline values: CDR1 MNHEY, CDR2 SVGAGI. The CDR3 is 16 residues long. V gave up 4 bases and J gave up 2 bases, with 16 bases separating them. The CDR3 reads CASSFTHRAYTDTQYF. The CDR3 bases are TGTGCCAGCAGTTTTACTCACAGGGCCTACACAGATACGCAGTATTTT.

This sequence joins TRBV18 and TRBJ1-1; D is undetermined. CDR3 length: 14 amino acids. V lost 6 bases and J 4 bases, leaving 15 bases between the germline ends. Germline CDR1 reads KGHSH; CDR2 reads LQKENI. The CDR3 DNA reads as TGTGCCAGCTCCCAGACGAGCAGAAGCACTGAAGCTTTCTTT. It codes for CASSQTSRSTEAFF.

This clonotype was counted ten times or more. The CDR3 DNA sequence: TGTGCCAGCAGCCAAGGTTTCGGAGGAAACATTCAGTACTTC. It is translated as CASSQGFGGNIQYF. The gene calls are TRBV3-1 and TRBJ2-4; a weak D match, TRBD2 (5 bases). V was pared by 1 base and J by 6 bases, with 10 bases between. The CDR3 runs 14 residues. Germline V CDR1 and CDR2: LGHDT, YNNKEL (reference sequence).

This clonotype was detected only a few times. The chain uses TRBV10-3 and TRBJ2-7, with TRBD1 matching 10 bases. The CDR3 totals 15 residues. Germline V gives CDR1 ENHRY, CDR2 SYGVKD. Trimming cost V 6 bases and J 5 bases; bases outside gene matches: 10. As DNA, the CDR3 is TGTGCCATCAGCGCGGGACAGGGGAGTACCCACGAGCAGTACTTC. This encodes CAISAGQGSTHEQYF.

This rearrangement joins TRBV9 to TRBJ2-5; 10 bases agree with TRBD2. The CDR3 spans 17 residues. V shed 0 bases and J 4 bases; nucleotides not matched to a gene: 9. CDR1 is SGDLS and CDR2 is YYNGEE in the germline V gene. DNA of the CDR3: TGTGCCAGCAGCGTAGATTCGAGCGGGGGGGCCGGAGAGACCCAGTACTTC. Amino acids: CASSVDSSGGAGETQYF.

CDR3 bases: TGTGCCAGCAGGAGACTAGCGGGGGCTAAAAGCACAGATACGCAGTATTTT. It encodes CASRRLAGAKSTDTQYF. The rearrangement uses TRBV6-1 and TRBJ2-3; 12 positions match TRBD2. Germline V gene data show CDR1 as MNHNS and CDR2 as SASEGT. The CDR3 covers 17 residues. With 6 bases clipped from V and 0 bases from J, the junction kept 7 bases outside the gene matches.

This sequence joins TRBV20-1 and TRBJ1-5, with no clear D. V was trimmed by 0 bases and J by 2 bases, leaving 5 bases between them. The CDR3 contains 13 residues. Germline CDR1 is DFQATT and CDR2 is SNEGSKA (reference sequence). CDR3 loop: CSARDPGNQPQHF. CDR3 coding DNA: TGCAGTGCTAGAGATCCCGGCAATCAGCCCCAGCATTTT.

This clonotype was seen more than once but under ten times. V is TRBV21-1 and J is TRBJ2-7; the D segment call TRBD2 is taken from the table without a DNA check. TRBV21-1 is reported as a pseudogene. The CDR3 has 16 amino acids. The CDR3 coding sequence is TGTGCCAGCAGCAAAGCTCGTAGGGCAGACCAGATGGAGCAGTACTTC. This sequence encodes CASSKARRADQMEQYF.

This clonotype was recorded a few times. This chain joins TRBV12-3 or TRBV12-4 and TRBJ2-7, with TRBD2 matching over 8 bases. The CDR3 spans 15 residues. V lost 5 bases and J lost 7; bases outside the gene matches: 13. CDR3 sequence (DNA): TGTGCCAGCAGTAAGGGCAACGGGGGGGACTGGGAGCAGTACTTC. The encoded protein is CASSKGNGGDWEQYF.